The T cell receptor (beta chain) under discussion was sequenced for a study of T cell responses to AZD1222 COVID-19 vaccine. Measured with immunoSEQ multiplex PCR; TCRdb has only the in-frame clones, and not every one. Here the sample spans roughly 110,000 clones, around 92% being singletons. The germline V gene encodes CDR1 LNHNV and CDR2 YYDKDF (reference sequence). The CDR3 is 14 residues long. V was clipped by 0 bases and J by 4 bases, with 9 bases between them. The sequencing used peripheral blood, collected on day 0 of AZD1222 vaccination. The gene calls are TRBV15 and TRBJ2-5; unclear D gene. The source is an adult in good health. For the CDR3, the DNA is TGTGCCACCAGCAGAGATCGAAGGGTAGAGACCCAGTACTTC. This codes for CATSRDRRVETQYF. Drawing the rest from reference TRBV15 and TRBJ2-5, the complete variable domain is DAMVIQNPRYQVTQFGKPVTLSCSQTLNHNVMYWYQQKSSQAPKLLFHYYDKDFNNEADTPDNFQSRRPNTSFCFLDIRSPGLGDTAMYLCATSRDRRVETQYFGPGTRLLVL.